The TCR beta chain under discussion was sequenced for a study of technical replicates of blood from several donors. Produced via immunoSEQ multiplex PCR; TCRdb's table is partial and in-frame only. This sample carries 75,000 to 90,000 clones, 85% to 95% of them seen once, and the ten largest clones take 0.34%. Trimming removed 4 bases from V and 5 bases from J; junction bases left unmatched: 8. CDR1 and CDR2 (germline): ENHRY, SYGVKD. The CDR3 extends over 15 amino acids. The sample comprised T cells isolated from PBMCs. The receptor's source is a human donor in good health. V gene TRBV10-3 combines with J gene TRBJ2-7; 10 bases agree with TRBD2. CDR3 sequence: CAISARSLAGDEQYF. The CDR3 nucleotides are TGTGCCATCAGTGCCAGATCCCTAGCGGGAGACGAGCAGTACTTC.